This passage covers 23 T cell receptor beta chains from one sample sequenced in a study of cytomegalovirus exposure and HLA in healthy donors. Both 60 Vbeta primers and 13 Jbeta primers went into the PCR. Sequenced by immunoSEQ multiplex PCR; TCRdb stores in-frame clones only, minus some. Here the sample spans 60,000 to 85,000 clones, around three quarters being singletons. Material: PBMCs. The receptor source for this set is a man aged 35 to 55 in good health and CMV-seronegative.

This sequence joins TRBV4-1 and TRBJ1-6; the match to TRBD1 covers 10 bases. Germline V gene lookup returns CDR1 MGHRA and CDR2 YSYEKL. The CDR3 spans 17 residues. The V gene end was trimmed by 0 bases and the J gene end by 8 bases; junction bases not matched to a gene: 7. Written as DNA, the CDR3 is TGCGCCAGCAGCCAAGATGATCCGACAGGGGGCCATTCACCCCTCCACTTT. Translated, it gives CASSQDDPTGGHSPLHF.

The chain employs TRBV4-2 and TRBJ2-3; 9 bases fit TRBD2. Germline V lookup: CDR1 LGHNA, CDR2 YNFKEQ. With 4 bases clipped from V and 2 bases from J, the junction kept 7 bases outside the gene matches. CDR3 size: 16 residues. The CDR3 spells CASSPLAGEITDTQYF. The CDR3 DNA is TGTGCCAGCAGCCCGTTAGCGGGGGAAATCACAGATACGCAGTATTTT.

V is TRBV6-5 and J is TRBJ2-3, with TRBD2 matching over 9 bases. CDR1 and CDR2 from the germline V gene are MNHEY and SVGAGI. The CDR3 contains 14 residues. With V trimmed by 7 bases and J by 5 bases, 7 bases remained unmatched. The CDR3 DNA sequence: TGTGCCAGCAAACTGGTAGCGGGGGTAGATACGCAGTATTTT. Its translation is CASKLVAGVDTQYF.

The CDR3, as DNA: TGTGCCAGCTCAATGGACAGGGCTTCGGAGACCCAGTACTTC. Its translation: CASSMDRASETQYF. The rearrangement uses TRBV18 and TRBJ2-5; 8 bases align to TRBD1. CDR1 and CDR2 from the germline V gene are KGHSH and LQKENI. This CDR3 has 14 residues. V was clipped by 5 bases and J by 5 bases; unmatched bases: 7.

V and J are TRBV5-1 and TRBJ1-4; D call uncertain. The CDR3 totals 15 residues. V was cut by 0 bases and J by 0 bases, with 6 bases left in between. Germline values: CDR1 SGHRS, CDR2 YFSETQ. CDR3 nucleotides: TGCGCCAGCAGCTTGGGGTCGGCAACTAATGAAAAACTGTTTTTT. Its protein product is CASSLGSATNEKLFF.

The table lists this clone with a few counts. The chain carries TRBV2 and TRBJ1-2; D might be TRBD1 (6 bases). The CDR3 sequence is 12 residues long. Germline V lookup: CDR1 SNHLY, CDR2 FYNNEI. The germline V and J ends were trimmed by 9 bases and 6 bases, with 14 bases remaining between them. The CDR3, as DNA: TGTGCCAGTTCTTCTAAGGGGGATGGCTACACCTTC. This sequence encodes CASSSKGDGYTF.

The genes are TRBV10-3 and TRBJ1-3, with 9 nucleotides matching TRBD1. The CDR3 runs 14 residues. V was pared by 6 bases and J by 4 bases, with 4 bases of the junction left unmatched. CDR1 and CDR2 (germline): ENHRY, SYGVKD. The CDR3 region is CAIRPGQGGNTIYF. The CDR3 nucleotides read TGTGCCATCAGACCGGGACAGGGAGGAAACACCATATATTTT.

The V and J genes are TRBV5-1 and TRBJ2-7, with D tentatively TRBD1 (6 bases). Trimming stripped 7 bases from V and 5 bases from J, with 22 bases between. This CDR3 has 15 residues. Germline assignment: CDR1 SGHRS and CDR2 YFSETQ. The CDR3 loop reads CASYRDLQGRDEQYF. In DNA, the CDR3 is TGCGCCAGCTACCGAGATTTACAGGGTCGGGACGAGCAGTACTTC. Supplemented by reference TRBV5-1 and TRBJ2-7, the full variable domain reads KAGVTQTPRYLIKTRGQQVTLSCSPISGHRSVSWYQQTPGQGLQFLFEYFSETQRNKGNFPGRFSGRQFSNSRSEMNVSTLELGDSALYLCASYRDLQGRDEQYFGPGTRLTVT.

The chain combines TRBV7-8 with TRBJ1-2, with D tentatively TRBD1 (6 bases). V was trimmed by 5 bases and J by 4 bases, leaving 23 bases between them. The germline CDR1 and CDR2 sequences are SGHVS and FQNEAQ. The CDR3 has 17 residues. The CDR3 DNA follows: TGTGCCAGCAGCCCAGTCGGGGTTGGGGGGGCTCCCTATGGCTACACCTTC. It encodes CASSPVGVGGAPYGYTF.

This chain joins TRBV19 and TRBJ2-1; a possible D gene is TRBD1 (5 bases). From germline, CDR1 is LNHDA and CDR2 SQIVND (reference sequence). This CDR3 region has 14 residues. Trimming stripped 5 bases from V and 4 bases from J, with 12 bases between. DNA of the CDR3: TGTGCCAGTAGTGGGGCGGTGGCTTACAATGAGCAGTTCTTC. It is translated as CASSGAVAYNEQFF.

This sequence joins TRBV7-9 and TRBJ1-2; possibly TRBD1 for D (6 bases). Germline CDR1 SEHNR, CDR2 FQNEAQ (reference sequence). The CDR3 has 15 residues. V lost 4 bases to trimming and J lost 3 bases, with 15 bases between them. In DNA form, the CDR3 reads TGTGCCAGCAGCTGGCCACAGGGAGGGGACTATGGCTACACCTTC. It codes for CASSWPQGGDYGYTF.

This clone has only one observation. The chain links TRBV5-1 to TRBJ1-2, with D possibly being TRBD1 (6 bases). CDR1 is SGHRS and CDR2 is YFSETQ in the germline V gene. The V and J ends lost 4 bases and 4 bases respectively, with 14 bases between them. This CDR3 spans 14 amino acids. CDR3 sequence reads: CASSTNRAGYGYTF. As DNA, the CDR3 is TGCGCCAGCAGCACCAACAGGGCCGGCTATGGCTACACCTTC.

The chain combines TRBV6-5 with TRBJ1-2, with 8 bases identical to TRBD1. Germline lookup yields CDR1 MNHEY and CDR2 SVGAGI. The CDR3 is 15 residues long. Germline trimming cut 5 bases from V and 5 bases from J; bases unmatched to any gene: 10. As DNA, the CDR3 is TGTGCCAGCAGTAAAGACAGGGGAGAAGGATATGGCTACACCTTC. It encodes CASSKDRGEGYGYTF.

The genes are TRBV7-9 and TRBJ2-3; 7 bases are a match to TRBD2. Germline V gives CDR1 SEHNR, CDR2 FQNEAQ (reference sequence). The V gene end was trimmed by 7 bases and the J gene end by 4 bases; junction bases not matched to a gene: 8. This CDR3 contains 14 residues. The CDR3 loop is CASKGLDGADTQYF. The CDR3, as DNA: TGTGCCAGCAAAGGACTAGATGGTGCAGATACGCAGTATTTT.

This clone was recorded only once. The chain couples TRBV15 to TRBJ2-1, with 7 bases that match TRBD1. The V and J ends lost 0 bases and 2 bases, in that order; junction bases with no gene match: 7. This CDR3 contains 17 residues. The V gene's germline CDR1 is LNHNV and CDR2 YYDKDF (reference sequence). The CDR3 sequence: CATSRDPRDRPYNEQFF. DNA of the CDR3: TGTGCCACCAGCAGAGATCCCCGGGACAGACCCTACAATGAGCAGTTCTTC.

This chain links TRBV30 with TRBJ1-5; a possible D gene is TRBD1 (6 bases). The CDR3 has 17 residues. V was pared by 0 bases and J by 0 bases, with 15 bases between. CDR1 and CDR2 from the germline V gene are GTSNPN and SVGIG (reference sequence). DNA of the CDR3: TGTGCCTGGAGTGTCGCCCGGGACACCTATAGCAATCAGCCCCAGCATTTT. Translated: CAWSVARDTYSNQPQHF.

V and J are TRBV10-3 and TRBJ2-7, with D perhaps matching TRBD1 (5 bases). The ends were cut back, 2 bases at V and 6 bases at J, with 11 bases in the middle. The CDR3 runs to 13 residues. The germline V gene has CDR1 ENHRY and CDR2 SYGVKD. As DNA, the CDR3 is TGTGCCATCAGTGAGGGGGCGCTATTCGAGCAGTACTTC. Its protein product is CAISEGALFEQYF.

The rearrangement joins TRBV16 to TRBJ1-5, with TRBD1 matching 7 bases. This CDR3 has 14 amino acids. Germline CDR1 is KGHSY and CDR2 is FQNENV. The trim removed 5 bases at V and 7 bases at J, leaving 8 bases unmatched. This CDR3 reads CASSRGQGDQPQHF. DNA of the CDR3: TGTGCCAGCAGCAGAGGGCAGGGGGACCAGCCCCAGCATTTT.

The rearrangement joins TRBV5-1 to TRBJ2-5; 13 bases fit TRBD2. Germline trimming cut 2 bases from V and 2 bases from J; bases unmatched to any gene: 3. The CDR3 loop spans 16 amino acids. The germline V gene has CDR1 SGHRS and CDR2 YFSETQ. The CDR3 DNA is TGCGCCAGCAGCTTTAAACTAGCGGGGGGGCAAGAGACCCAGTACTTC. It specifies CASSFKLAGGQETQYF.

The chain joins TRBV28 to TRBJ1-5, with 8 nucleotides matching TRBD1. CDR3 length: 18 residues. CDR1 is MDHEN, CDR2 SYDVKM, per germline. The J segment lost 3 bases and the V segment lost 1 base, leaving 11 bases of the junction unmatched. In DNA, the CDR3 is TGTGCCAGCAGTTTATCCCAGATGACAGGGGCTACCAATCAGCCCCAGCATTTT. Protein: CASSLSQMTGATNQPQHF.

DNA for the CDR3: TGTGCCAGTAGCCTGGCGGAACTCTCGAACACTGAAGCTTTCTTT. Its translation: CASSLAELSNTEAFF. This chain connects TRBV19 to TRBJ1-1; no firm D call. The germline V gene encodes CDR1 LNHDA and CDR2 SQIVND (reference sequence). The CDR3 is 15 residues long. Trimming removed 6 bases from V and 1 base from J, with 15 bases in between.

This clone has more than one count but fewer than ten. This chain uses TRBV15 with TRBJ1-1; D is unclear. The CDR3 spans 14 residues. Germline CDR1 reads LNHNV; CDR2 reads YYDKDF (reference sequence). Trimming removed 1 base from V and 1 base from J, with 7 bases in between. The CDR3 loop reads CATSRVERNTEAFF. CDR3 coding DNA: TGTGCCACCAGCAGAGTAGAGCGGAACACTGAAGCTTTCTTT.

V is TRBV2 and J is TRBJ2-7, with 9 bases that match TRBD1. The CDR3 has 15 amino acids. V lost 6 bases and J lost 1; bases outside the gene matches: 7. Germline-derived CDR1 and CDR2 are SNHLY and FYNNEI. The DNA for the CDR3 is TGTGCCAGCAGGGCACAGGGGGCGGGGTCCTACGAGCAGTACTTC. Its protein is CASRAQGAGSYEQYF.